Listed here are 2 T cell receptor beta chains from one sample, sequenced in a study of blood T cell repertoires in COVID-19. Clones were sequenced by immunoSEQ multiplex PCR, and TCRdb holds only the in-frame ones, with some missing. The data show about 110,000 clones, with roughly four fifths seen just once and approximately 16% held by the top ten. Material: peripheral blood. All receptors derive from a woman aged 60-75 years with acute or convalescent COVID-19.

This clone turned up a few times. The chain is built from TRBV6-5 and TRBJ1-2; D is unclear. V was pared by 6 bases and J by 5 bases, with 16 bases between. This CDR3 has 14 amino acids. Germline CDR1 and CDR2: MNHEY and SVGAGI. The DNA of the CDR3 is TGTGCCAGCAGGTCTGCCTCGGGAGGGTATGGCTACACCTTC. Translation: CASRSASGGYGYTF.

This rearrangement joins TRBV19 to TRBJ2-5, with a possible D match to TRBD1 (5 bases). With 5 bases removed from V and 0 bases from J, the gap between germline ends came to 10 bases. This CDR3 is built from 14 residues. CDR1 and CDR2 (germline): LNHDA, SQIVND (reference sequence). DNA for the CDR3: TGTGCCAGTAGTCACCGACAGAACCAAGAGACCCAGTACTTC. It codes for CASSHRQNQETQYF.